This T cell receptor (beta chain) originates from a study of blood T cells in healthy people across ages. In its sample, this clonotype was seen a few times. The use of a sample-barcoded 5' primer and a J-beta primer mix characterized a second PCR of about 7 to 12 cycles. The study obtained at least 3 million CDR3-containing paired-end reads from every sample. TCRdb analysed the 5' RACE reads with MiXCR anew, one entry per CDR3 protein. The data contain hundreds of thousands of distinct CDR3 sequences, around 42% of them singletons. This CDR3 is built from 12 residues. V dropped 3 bases and J dropped 5 bases, with 5 bases sitting between them. The germline V gene encodes CDR1 MNHNS and CDR2 SASEGT.

The sequenced material came from blood. V and J are TRBV6-1 and TRBJ2-1, with D maybe TRBD2 (5 bases). This TCR came from a man aged 60 to 69 in good health. For the CDR3, the DNA is TGTGCCAGCAGTGAGCGGGACAATGAGCAGTTCTTC. Translated, it gives CASSERDNEQFF.